A selection of T cell receptor beta chains follows, all from one sample in a study of blood T cell repertoires in COVID-19. The repertoire was sequenced with immunoSEQ multiplex PCR; TCRdb's copy has only in-frame clones and lacks some. The sample yields 200,000 to 300,000 clones, about 86% seen once. The sequenced sample was peripheral blood. These receptors were obtained from a man in his fifties or sixties with acute or convalescent COVID-19. Each CDR3 is given with its conserved first and last residue. D genes are given only for firm matches. Part of the rows lack a size; the others show once, few, many or a class for expanded clones.

V gene	J gene	D gene	clone size	CDR3 protein	CDR3 DNA
TRBV6-5	TRBJ2-7	.	.	CASSYYGTSYEQYF	TGTGCCAGCAGTTACTATGGCACCTCCTACGAGCAGTACTTC
TRBV28	TRBJ2-7	TRBD2	.	CASRPPRLAGDYEQYF	TGTGCCAGCAGGCCCCCAAGGCTAGCGGGAGATTACGAGCAGTACTTC
TRBV18	TRBJ1-2	.	.	CASSPPGAANYGYTF	TGTGCCAGCTCACCACCTGGGGCAGCTAACTATGGCTACACCTTC
TRBV28	TRBJ1-6	.	.	CASSLPRQEENSPLHF	TGTGCCAGCAGCCTTCCTCGACAGGAGGAAAATTCACCCCTCCACTTT
TRBV7-2	TRBJ1-5	TRBD1	.	CASSLRGTDYSNQPQHF	TGTGCCAGCAGCTTAAGGGGGACAGACTATAGCAATCAGCCCCAGCATTTT
TRBV5-1	TRBJ2-7	.	.	CASSLDGSYEQYF	TGCGCCAGCAGCTTGGACGGTTCCTACGAGCAGTACTTC
TRBV9	TRBJ1-3	.	.	CASSAHPSSGNTIYF	TGTGCCAGCAGCGCTCATCCTAGCTCTGGAAACACCATATATTTT
TRBV5-1	TRBJ2-7	TRBD1	.	CASSLGGQGASYEQYF	TGCGCCAGCAGCTTGGGTGGACAGGGGGCCTCCTACGAGCAGTACTTC
TRBV4-3	TRBJ2-7	TRBD2	.	CASSQGLAGPYEQYF	TGCGCCAGCAGCCAGGGACTAGCGGGACCCTACGAGCAGTACTTC
TRBV27	TRBJ2-1	TRBD2	once	CASSSPTSGRPVGNEQFF	TGTGCCAGCAGTTCCCCGACTAGCGGGAGACCTGTGGGGAATGAGCAGTTCTTC
TRBV6-6	TRBJ2-1	TRBD2	.	CASSYGGTSGYNEQFF	TGTGCCAGCAGTTACGGTGGGACTAGCGGGTACAATGAGCAGTTCTTC
TRBV28	TRBJ2-1	.	.	CASRRDTTRNEQFF	TGTGCCAGCCGCCGGGACACGACGCGGAATGAGCAGTTCTTC
TRBV7-2	TRBJ2-7	TRBD1	once	CASSLVGTGVEQYF	TGTGCCAGCAGCTTAGTGGGCACAGGGGTCGAGCAGTACTTC
TRBV2	TRBJ2-1	.	.	CASRESRGGEDNEQFF	TGTGCCAGCAGGGAGTCCCGAGGGGGGGAGGACAATGAGCAGTTCTTC
TRBV5-1	TRBJ1-2	.	.	CASSLEGGQDGYTF	TGCGCCAGCAGCCTGGAGGGGGGGCAGGATGGCTACACCTTC
TRBV7-6	TRBJ2-1	.	.	CASSLVPAGSSYNEQFF	TGTGCCAGCAGCTTAGTCCCCGCGGGGTCTTCCTACAATGAGCAGTTCTTC